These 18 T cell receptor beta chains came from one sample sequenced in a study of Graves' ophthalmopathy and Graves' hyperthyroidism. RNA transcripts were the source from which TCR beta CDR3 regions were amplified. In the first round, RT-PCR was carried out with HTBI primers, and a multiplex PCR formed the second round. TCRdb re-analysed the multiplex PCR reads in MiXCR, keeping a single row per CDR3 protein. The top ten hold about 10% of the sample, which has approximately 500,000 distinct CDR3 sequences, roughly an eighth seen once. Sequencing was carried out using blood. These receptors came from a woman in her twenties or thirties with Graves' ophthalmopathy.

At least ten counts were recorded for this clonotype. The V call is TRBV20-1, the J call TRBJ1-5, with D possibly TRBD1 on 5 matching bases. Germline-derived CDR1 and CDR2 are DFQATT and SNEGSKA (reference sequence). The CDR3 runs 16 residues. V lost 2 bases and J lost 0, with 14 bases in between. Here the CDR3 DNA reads TGCAGTGCTAGACTTGAGCAGGGAGATAGCAATCAGCCCCAGCATTTT. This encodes CSARLEQGDSNQPQHF.

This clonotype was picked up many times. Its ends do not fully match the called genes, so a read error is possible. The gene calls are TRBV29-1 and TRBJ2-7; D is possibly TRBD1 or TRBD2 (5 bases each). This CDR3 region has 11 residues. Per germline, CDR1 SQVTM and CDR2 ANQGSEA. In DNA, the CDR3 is TGCAGCGCTGAAGAGGGGACCGAGCAGTACTTC. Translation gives CSAEEGTEQYF.

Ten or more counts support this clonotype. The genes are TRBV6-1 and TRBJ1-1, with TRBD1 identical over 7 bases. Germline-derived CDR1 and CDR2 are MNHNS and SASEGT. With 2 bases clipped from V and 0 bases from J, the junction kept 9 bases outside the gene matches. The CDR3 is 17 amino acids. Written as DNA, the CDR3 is TGTGCCAGCAGTGAACCCTCAGGGGGTGTCATGAACACTGAAGCTTTCTTT. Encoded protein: CASSEPSGGVMNTEAFF.

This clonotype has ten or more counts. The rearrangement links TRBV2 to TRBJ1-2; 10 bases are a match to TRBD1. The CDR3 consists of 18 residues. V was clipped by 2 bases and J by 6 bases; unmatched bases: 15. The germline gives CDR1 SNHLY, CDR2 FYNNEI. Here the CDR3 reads CASSEFWRQGATWDGYTF. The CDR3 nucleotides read TGTGCCAGCAGTGAATTTTGGCGACAGGGGGCAACTTGGGATGGCTACACCTTC.

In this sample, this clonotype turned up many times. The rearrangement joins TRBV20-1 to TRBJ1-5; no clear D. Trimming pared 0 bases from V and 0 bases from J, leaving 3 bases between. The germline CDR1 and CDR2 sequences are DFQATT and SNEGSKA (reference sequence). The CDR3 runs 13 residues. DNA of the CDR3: TGCAGTGCTAGAGATAATAGCAATCAGCCCCAGCATTTT. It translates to CSARDNSNQPQHF.

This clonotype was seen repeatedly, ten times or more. The CDR3 reads CASSYTTGAIRNQPQHF. The CDR3 nucleotides are TGTGCCAGCAGTTACACAACAGGGGCCATTCGCAATCAGCCCCAGCATTTT. The rearrangement links TRBV6-5 to TRBJ1-5; 7 bases match TRBD1. V lost 2 bases to trimming and J lost 2 bases; unmatched junction nucleotides: 9. The CDR3 loop spans 17 amino acids. Per the germline V gene, CDR1 is MNHEY and CDR2 is SVGAGI.

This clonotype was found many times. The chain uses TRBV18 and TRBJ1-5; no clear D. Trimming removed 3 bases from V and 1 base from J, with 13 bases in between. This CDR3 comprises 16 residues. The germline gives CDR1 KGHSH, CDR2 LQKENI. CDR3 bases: TGTGCCAGCTCACCCTCCGCGTCGGTAAGCAATCAGCCCCAGCATTTT. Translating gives CASSPSASVSNQPQHF.

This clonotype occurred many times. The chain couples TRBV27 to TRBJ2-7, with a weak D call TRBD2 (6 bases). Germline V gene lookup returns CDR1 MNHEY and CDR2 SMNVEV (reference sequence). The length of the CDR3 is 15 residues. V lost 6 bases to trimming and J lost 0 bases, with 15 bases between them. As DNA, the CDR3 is TGTGCCAGCAGGCATTCCGGGACTGACTCCTACGAGCAGTACTTC. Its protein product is CASRHSGTDSYEQYF.

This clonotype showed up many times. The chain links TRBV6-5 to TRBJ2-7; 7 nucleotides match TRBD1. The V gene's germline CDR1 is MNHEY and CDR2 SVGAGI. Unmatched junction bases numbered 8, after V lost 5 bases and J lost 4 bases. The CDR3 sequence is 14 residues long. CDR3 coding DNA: TGTGCCAGCAGTCCCCGACAGGGACCATACGAGCAGTACTTC. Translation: CASSPRQGPYEQYF.

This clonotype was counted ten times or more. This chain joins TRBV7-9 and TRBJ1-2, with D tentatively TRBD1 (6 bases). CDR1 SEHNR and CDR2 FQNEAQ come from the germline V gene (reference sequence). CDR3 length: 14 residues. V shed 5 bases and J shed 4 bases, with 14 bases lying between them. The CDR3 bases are TGTGCCAGCAGCACACAGGGTAGGATCTATGGCTACACCTTC. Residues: CASSTQGRIYGYTF.

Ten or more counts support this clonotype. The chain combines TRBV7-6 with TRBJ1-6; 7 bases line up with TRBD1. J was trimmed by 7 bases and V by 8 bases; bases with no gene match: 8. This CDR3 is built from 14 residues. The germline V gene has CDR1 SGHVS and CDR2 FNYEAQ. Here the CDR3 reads CASRTGSTNSPLHF. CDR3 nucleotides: TGTGCCAGCCGGACAGGTTCTACGAATTCACCCCTCCACTTT.

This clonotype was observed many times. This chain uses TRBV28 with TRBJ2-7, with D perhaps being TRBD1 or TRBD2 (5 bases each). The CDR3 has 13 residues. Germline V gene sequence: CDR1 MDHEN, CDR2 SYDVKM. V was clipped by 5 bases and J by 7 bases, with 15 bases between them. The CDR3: CASSVAGTGEQYF. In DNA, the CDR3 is TGTGCCAGCAGTGTTGCAGGGACGGGGGAGCAGTACTTC.

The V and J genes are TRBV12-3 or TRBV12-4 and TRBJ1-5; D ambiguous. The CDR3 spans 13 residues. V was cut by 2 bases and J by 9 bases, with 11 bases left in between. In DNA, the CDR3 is TGTGCCAGCAGTTTATCCAGTTCAGGGCCCCAGCATTTT. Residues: CASSLSSSGPQHF.

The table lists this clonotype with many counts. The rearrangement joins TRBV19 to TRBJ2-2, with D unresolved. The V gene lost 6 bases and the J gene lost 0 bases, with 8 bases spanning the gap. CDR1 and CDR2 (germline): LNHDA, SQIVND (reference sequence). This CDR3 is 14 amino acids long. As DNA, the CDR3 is TGTGCCAGTAGGTGGGGTGCGAACACCGGGGAGCTGTTTTTT. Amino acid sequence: CASRWGANTGELFF.

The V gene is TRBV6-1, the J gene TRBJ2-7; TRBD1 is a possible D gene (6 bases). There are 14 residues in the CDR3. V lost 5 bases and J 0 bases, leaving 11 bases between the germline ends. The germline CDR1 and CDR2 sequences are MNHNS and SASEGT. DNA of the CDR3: TGTGCCAGCAGTCATCGGGACACCTCCTACGAGCAGTACTTC. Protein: CASSHRDTSYEQYF.

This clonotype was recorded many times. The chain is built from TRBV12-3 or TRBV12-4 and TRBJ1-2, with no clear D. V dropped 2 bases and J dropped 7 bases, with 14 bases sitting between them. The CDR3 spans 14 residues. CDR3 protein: CASSLKGLGSGYTF. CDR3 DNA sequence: TGTGCCAGCAGTTTAAAGGGCCTCGGATCTGGCTACACCTTC.

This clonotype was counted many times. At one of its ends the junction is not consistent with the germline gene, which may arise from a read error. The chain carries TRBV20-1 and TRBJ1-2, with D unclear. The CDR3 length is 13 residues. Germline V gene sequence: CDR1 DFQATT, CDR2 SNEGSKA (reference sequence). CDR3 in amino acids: CSARRDTKDGHTF. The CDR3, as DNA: TGCAGTGCTAGACGTGACACTAAGGATGGCCACACCTTC.

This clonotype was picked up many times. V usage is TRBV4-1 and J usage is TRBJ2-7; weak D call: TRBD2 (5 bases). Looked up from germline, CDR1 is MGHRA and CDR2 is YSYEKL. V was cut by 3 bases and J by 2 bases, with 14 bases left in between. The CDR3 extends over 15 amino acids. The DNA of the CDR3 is TGCGCCAGCAGCCAGGGAGTGTTAAATACCTACGAGCAGTACTTC. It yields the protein CASSQGVLNTYEQYF.